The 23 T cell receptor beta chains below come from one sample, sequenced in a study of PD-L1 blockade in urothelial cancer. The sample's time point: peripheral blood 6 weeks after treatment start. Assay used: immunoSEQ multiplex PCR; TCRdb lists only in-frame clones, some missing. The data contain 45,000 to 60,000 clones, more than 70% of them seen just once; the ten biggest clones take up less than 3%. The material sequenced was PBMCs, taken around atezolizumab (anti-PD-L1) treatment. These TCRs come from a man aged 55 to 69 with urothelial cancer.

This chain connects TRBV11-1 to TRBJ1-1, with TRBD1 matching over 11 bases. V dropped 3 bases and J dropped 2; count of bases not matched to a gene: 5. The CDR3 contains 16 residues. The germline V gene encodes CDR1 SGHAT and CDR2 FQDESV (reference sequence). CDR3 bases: TGTGCCAGCAGCTTTGGACAGGGGGCCCGAAACACTGAAGCTTTCTTT. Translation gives CASSFGQGARNTEAFF.

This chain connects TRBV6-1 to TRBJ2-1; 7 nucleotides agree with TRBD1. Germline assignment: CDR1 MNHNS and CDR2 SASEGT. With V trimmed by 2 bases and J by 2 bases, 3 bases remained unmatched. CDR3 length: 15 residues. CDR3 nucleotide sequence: TGTGCCAGCAGTGAACTAGGGACAGCCTACAATGAGCAGTTCTTC. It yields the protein CASSELGTAYNEQFF.

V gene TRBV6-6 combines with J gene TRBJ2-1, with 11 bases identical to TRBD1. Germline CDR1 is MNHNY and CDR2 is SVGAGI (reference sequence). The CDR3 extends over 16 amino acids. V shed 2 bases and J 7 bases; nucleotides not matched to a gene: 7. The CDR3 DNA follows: TGTGCCAGCAGTTACCCCGGACAGGGGGCCGGTAATGAGCAGTTCTTC. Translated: CASSYPGQGAGNEQFF.

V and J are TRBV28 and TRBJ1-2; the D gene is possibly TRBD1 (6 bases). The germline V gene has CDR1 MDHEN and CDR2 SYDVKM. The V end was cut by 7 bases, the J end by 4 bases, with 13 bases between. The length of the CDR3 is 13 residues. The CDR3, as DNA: TGTGCCAGCACATTAACAGGGCCCTATGGCTACACCTTC. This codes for CASTLTGPYGYTF.

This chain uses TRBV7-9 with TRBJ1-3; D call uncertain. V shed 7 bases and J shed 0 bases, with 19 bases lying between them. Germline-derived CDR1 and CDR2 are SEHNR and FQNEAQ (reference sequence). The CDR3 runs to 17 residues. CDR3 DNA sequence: TGTGCCAGCACTCGCTGGGCAGTGGAAAGCTCTGGAAACACCATATATTTT. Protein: CASTRWAVESSGNTIYF.

The CDR3 bases are TGTGCCAGCATCGGGGGAGGACAGGGGCAGTATTTT. It yields the protein CASIGGGQGQYF. The V gene is TRBV6-1, the J gene TRBJ2-3; TRBD1 matches at 8 bases. Trimming cost V 7 bases and J 11 bases; bases outside gene matches: 8. CDR3 size: 12 residues. Germline CDR1 MNHNS, CDR2 SASEGT.

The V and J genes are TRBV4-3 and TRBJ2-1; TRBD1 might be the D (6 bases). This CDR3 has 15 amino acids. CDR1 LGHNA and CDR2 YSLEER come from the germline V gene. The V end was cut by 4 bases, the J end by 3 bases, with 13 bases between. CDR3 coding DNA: TGCGCCAGCAGCCCCGGAGTAGGGGGCTACAATGAGCAGTTCTTC. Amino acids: CASSPGVGGYNEQFF.

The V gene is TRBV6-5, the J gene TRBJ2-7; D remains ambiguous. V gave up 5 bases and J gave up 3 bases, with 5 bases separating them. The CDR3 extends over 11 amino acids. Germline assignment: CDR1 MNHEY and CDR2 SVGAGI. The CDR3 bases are TGTGCCAGCAGTGGCGGCTACGAGCAGTACTTC. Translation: CASSGGYEQYF.

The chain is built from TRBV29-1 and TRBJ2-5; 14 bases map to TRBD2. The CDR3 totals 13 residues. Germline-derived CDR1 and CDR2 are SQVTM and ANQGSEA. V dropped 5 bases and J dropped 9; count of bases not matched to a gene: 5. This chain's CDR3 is CSVPTSGRGAQYF. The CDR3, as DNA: TGCAGCGTTCCGACTAGCGGGAGGGGGGCCCAGTACTTC. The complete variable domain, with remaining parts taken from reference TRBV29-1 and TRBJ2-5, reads SAVISQKPSRDICQRGTSLTIQCQVDSQVTMMFWYRQQPGQSLTLIATANQGSEATYESGFVIDKFPISRPNLTFSTLTVSNMSPEDSSIYLCSVPTSGRGAQYFGPGTRLLVL.

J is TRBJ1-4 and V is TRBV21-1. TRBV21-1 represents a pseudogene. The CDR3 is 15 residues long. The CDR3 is CASSSRPGRNEKLFF. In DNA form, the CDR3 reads TGTGCCAGCAGCTCCCGTCCAGGGAGGAATGAAAAACTGTTTTTT.

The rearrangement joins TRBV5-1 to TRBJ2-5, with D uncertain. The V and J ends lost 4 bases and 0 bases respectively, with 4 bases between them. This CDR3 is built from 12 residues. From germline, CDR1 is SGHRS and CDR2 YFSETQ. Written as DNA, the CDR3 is TGCGCCAGCAGCGAGGACCAAGAGACCCAGTACTTC. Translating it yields CASSEDQETQYF. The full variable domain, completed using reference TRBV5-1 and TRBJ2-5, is KAGVTQTPRYLIKTRGQQVTLSCSPISGHRSVSWYQQTPGQGLQFLFEYFSETQRNKGNFPGRFSGRQFSNSRSEMNVSTLELGDSALYLCASSEDQETQYFGPGTRLLVL.

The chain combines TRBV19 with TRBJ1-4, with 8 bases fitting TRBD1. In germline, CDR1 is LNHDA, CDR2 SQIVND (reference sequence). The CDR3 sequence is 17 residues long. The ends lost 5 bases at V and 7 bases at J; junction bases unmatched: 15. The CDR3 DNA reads TGTGCCAGTAGTCTTGGGGACAGGACTGATTTTGCTGAAAAACTGTTTTTT. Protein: CASSLGDRTDFAEKLFF.

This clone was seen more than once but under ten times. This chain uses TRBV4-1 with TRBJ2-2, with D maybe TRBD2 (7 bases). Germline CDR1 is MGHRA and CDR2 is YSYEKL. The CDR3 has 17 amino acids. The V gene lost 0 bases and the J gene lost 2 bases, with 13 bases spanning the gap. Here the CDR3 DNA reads TGCGCCAGCAGCCAAGAGGGCGGGGGCGTTAACACCGGGGAGCTGTTTTTT. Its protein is CASSQEGGGVNTGELFF.

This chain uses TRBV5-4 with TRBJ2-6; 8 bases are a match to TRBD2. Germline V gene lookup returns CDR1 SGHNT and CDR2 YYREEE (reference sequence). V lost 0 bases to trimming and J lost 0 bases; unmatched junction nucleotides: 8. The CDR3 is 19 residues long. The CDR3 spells CASSLGGAGRGSGANVLTF. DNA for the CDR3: TGTGCCAGCAGCTTGGGGGGAGCCGGGAGGGGCTCTGGGGCCAACGTCCTGACTTTC.

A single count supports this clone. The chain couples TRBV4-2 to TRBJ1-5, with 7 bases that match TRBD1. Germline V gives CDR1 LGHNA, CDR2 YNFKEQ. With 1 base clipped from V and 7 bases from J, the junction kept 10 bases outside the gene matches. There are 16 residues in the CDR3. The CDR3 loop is CASSQGFRDRGQPQHF. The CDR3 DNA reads TGTGCCAGCAGCCAAGGATTCCGGGACAGAGGACAGCCCCAGCATTTT.

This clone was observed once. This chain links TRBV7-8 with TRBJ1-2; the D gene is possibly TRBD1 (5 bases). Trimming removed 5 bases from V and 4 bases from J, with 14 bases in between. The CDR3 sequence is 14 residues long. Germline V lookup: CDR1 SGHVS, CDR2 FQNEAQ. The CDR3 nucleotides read TGTGCCAGCAGCCGATACAGGATTTCCTATGGCTACACCTTC. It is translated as CASSRYRISYGYTF.

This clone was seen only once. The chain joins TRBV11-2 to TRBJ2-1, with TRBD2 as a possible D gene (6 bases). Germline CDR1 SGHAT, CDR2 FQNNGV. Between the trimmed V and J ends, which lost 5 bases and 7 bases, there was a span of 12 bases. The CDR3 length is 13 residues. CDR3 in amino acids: CASSGDSHNEQFF. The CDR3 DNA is TGTGCCAGCAGCGGGGACTCCCATAATGAGCAGTTCTTC.

The CDR3 sequence: CASSRTSAGGVGRNTEAFF. As DNA, the CDR3 is TGTGCCAGCAGCCGTACGTCGGCGGGGGGGGTGGGGAGGAACACTGAAGCTTTCTTT. V is TRBV7-9 and J is TRBJ1-1; tentative D call: TRBD1 (5 bases). This CDR3 region has 19 residues. V was cut by 5 bases and J by 1 base, with 26 bases left in between. Germline V lookup: CDR1 SEHNR, CDR2 FQNEAQ (reference sequence).

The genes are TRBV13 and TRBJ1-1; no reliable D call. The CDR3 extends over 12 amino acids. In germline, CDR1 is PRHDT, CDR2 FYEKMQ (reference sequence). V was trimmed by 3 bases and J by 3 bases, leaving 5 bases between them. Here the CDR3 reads CASSLRDTEAFF. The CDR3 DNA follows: TGTGCCAGCAGCTTGCGAGACACTGAAGCTTTCTTT.

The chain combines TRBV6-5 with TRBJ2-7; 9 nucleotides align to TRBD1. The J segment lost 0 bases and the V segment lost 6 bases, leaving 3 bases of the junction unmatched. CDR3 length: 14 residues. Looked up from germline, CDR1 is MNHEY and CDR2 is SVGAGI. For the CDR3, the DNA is TGTGCCAGCAGGGGGACAGGGAGCTCCTACGAGCAGTACTTC. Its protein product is CASRGTGSSYEQYF.

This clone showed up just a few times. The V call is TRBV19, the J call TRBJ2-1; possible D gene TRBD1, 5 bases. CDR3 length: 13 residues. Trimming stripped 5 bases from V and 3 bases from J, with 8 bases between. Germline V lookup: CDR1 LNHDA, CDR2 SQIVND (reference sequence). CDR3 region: CASSLDSYNEQFF. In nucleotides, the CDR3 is TGTGCCAGTAGTCTCGACAGCTACAATGAGCAGTTCTTC.

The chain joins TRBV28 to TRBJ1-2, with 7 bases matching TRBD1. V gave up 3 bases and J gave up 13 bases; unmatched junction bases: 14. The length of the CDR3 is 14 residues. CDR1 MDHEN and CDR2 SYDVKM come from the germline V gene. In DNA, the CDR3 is TGTGCCAGCAGTTTGGGCGGGACAGCCCAGGGGTCCACCTTC. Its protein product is CASSLGGTAQGSTF.

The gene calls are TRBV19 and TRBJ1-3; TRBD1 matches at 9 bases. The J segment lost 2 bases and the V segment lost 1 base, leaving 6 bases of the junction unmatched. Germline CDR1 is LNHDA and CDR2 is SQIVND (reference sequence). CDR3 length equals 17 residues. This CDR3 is CASSIVIGDRAGNTIYF. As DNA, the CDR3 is TGTGCCAGTAGTATAGTAATTGGGGACAGGGCTGGAAACACCATATATTTT.